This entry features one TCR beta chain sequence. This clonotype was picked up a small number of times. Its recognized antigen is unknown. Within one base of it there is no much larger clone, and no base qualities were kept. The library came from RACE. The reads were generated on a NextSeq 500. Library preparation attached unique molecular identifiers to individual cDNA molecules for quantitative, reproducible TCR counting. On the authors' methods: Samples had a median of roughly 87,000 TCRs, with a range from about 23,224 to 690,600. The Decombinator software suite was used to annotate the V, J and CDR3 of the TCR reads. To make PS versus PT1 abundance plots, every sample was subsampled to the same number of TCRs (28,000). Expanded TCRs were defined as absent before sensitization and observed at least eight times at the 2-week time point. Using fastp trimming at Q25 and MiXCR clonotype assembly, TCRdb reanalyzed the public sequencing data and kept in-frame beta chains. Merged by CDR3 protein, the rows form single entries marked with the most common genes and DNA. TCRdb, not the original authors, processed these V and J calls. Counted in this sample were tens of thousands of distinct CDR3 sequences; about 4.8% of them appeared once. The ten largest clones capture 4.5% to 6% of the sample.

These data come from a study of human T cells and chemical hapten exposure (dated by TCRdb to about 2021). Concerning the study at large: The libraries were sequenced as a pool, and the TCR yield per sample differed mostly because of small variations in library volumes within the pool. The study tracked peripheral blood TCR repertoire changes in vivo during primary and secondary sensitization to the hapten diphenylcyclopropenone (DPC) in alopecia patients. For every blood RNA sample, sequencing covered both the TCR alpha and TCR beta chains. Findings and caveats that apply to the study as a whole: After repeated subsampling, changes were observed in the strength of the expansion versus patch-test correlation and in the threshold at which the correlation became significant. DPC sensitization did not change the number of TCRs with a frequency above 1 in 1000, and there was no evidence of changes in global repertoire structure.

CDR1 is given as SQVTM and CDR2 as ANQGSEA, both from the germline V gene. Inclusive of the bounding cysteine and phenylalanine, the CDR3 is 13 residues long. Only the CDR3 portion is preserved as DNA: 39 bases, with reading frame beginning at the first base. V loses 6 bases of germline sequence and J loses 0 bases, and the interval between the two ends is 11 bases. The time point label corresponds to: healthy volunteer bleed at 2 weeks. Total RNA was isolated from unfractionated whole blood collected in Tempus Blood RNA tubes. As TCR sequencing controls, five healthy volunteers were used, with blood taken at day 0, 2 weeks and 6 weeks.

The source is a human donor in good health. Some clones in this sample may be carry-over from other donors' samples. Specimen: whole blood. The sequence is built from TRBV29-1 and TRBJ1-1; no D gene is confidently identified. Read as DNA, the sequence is TGCAGCGTCGAGGCCAGATTGAACACTGAAGCTTTCTTT. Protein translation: CSVEARLNTEAFF.